These 14 T cell receptor beta chains came from one sample sequenced in a study of metastatic and nonmetastatic thyroid tumors. TCRdb reanalyzed the PCR reads via MiXCR. The table lists approximately 86,000 clones, under 15% of them singletons. Every patient underwent thyroid surgery untreated. Sequences were obtained from tumor tissue. The receptor source for this set is a female donor with papillary thyroid cancer or a benign thyroid nodule (not recorded which). Some clones in this sample may be carry-over from other donors' samples.

This clone was detected only once. The chain is built from TRBV3-1 and TRBJ2-5; TRBD1 is a possible D gene (6 bases). V dropped 1 base and J dropped 9 bases, with 12 bases sitting between them. CDR1 LGHDT and CDR2 YNNKEL come from the germline V gene (reference sequence). The CDR3 length is 13 residues. In DNA form, the CDR3 reads TGTGCCAGCAGCCAAGTTGATTCAGGGGCCCAGTACTTC. Protein sequence: CASSQVDSGAQYF.

This clone has at least ten counts. V usage is TRBV11-2 and J usage is TRBJ2-3; 9 bases fit TRBD2. V was pared by 4 bases and J by 8 bases, with 13 bases of the junction left unmatched. The germline CDR1 and CDR2 sequences are SGHAT and FQNNGV. The length of the CDR3 is 16 residues. CDR3 DNA sequence: TGTGCCAGCAGCTCCAACCCCGGGACTAGCAGAGTTACGCAGTATTTT. Amino acids: CASSSNPGTSRVTQYF.

This sequence joins TRBV5-1 and TRBJ2-3; D not resolved. The CDR3 loop spans 13 amino acids. Trimming removed 6 bases at V and 6 bases at J, with 14 bases between. The V gene's germline CDR1 is SGHRS and CDR2 YFSETQ. The CDR3 nucleotides read TGCGCCAGCAACTTAGGTTCATGGGATACGCAGTATTTT. As protein: CASNLGSWDTQYF.

In its sample, this clone was seen many times. The chain uses TRBV3-1 and TRBJ1-3; a possible D gene is TRBD1 (6 bases). This CDR3 comprises 16 residues. Trimming shortened V by 4 bases and J by 0 bases, and 13 bases separated the two germline ends. Germline V gene data show CDR1 as LGHDT and CDR2 as YNNKEL (reference sequence). The CDR3 DNA is TGTGCCAGCAGCCTTTGGACAGTGAGCTCTGGAAACACCATATATTTT. Amino acid sequence: CASSLWTVSSGNTIYF.

This clone has at least ten counts. This chain uses TRBV20-1 with TRBJ2-5, with 16 bases identical to TRBD2. V was pared by 2 bases and J by 5 bases, with 8 bases of the junction left unmatched. The CDR3 is made up of 17 amino acids. The germline gives CDR1 DFQATT, CDR2 SNEGSKA (reference sequence). The CDR3 DNA reads TGCAGTGCTAGATCGGGACTAGCGGGAGGGAAGTTGGAGACCCAGTACTTC. It translates to CSARSGLAGGKLETQYF.

As to this clone: A much more abundant neighbour one base away suggests this may be a read error. This chain connects TRBV6-5 to TRBJ2-5, with TRBD1 identical over 7 bases. The CDR3 is 14 residues long. The germline V gene has CDR1 MNHEY and CDR2 SVGAGI. The CDR3 DNA reads TGTGCCAGCAGTTACTCGAGGGGGCAAGAGACACAGTACTTC. Its protein is CASSYSRGQETQYF.

As to this clone: This clone may be a read error of a much larger clone one base away. This chain uses TRBV9 with TRBJ2-2; D is perhaps TRBD2 (6 bases). Germline V CDR1 and CDR2: SGDLS, YYNGEE. The CDR3 consists of 16 residues. CDR3 DNA sequence: TGTGCCAGCAGCGTAGTCGGGAGAGGAGGCACCTGGGAGCTGTTTTTT. This codes for CASSVVGRGGTWELFF.

This clone was counted at least ten times. The V and J genes are TRBV11-2 and TRBJ1-2; possible D gene TRBD1, 5 bases. The CDR3 contains 17 residues. Germline V lookup: CDR1 SGHAT, CDR2 FQNNGV. V lost 5 bases, J lost 4 bases, and 23 bases lay in between. The CDR3 DNA is TGTGCCAGCAGCCGAAACACCGGAGGACATCATATCTATGGCTACACCTTC. Its protein product is CASSRNTGGHHIYGYTF.

The genes are TRBV24-1 and TRBJ2-7; the D gene could be TRBD1 or TRBD2 (5 bases each). The V and J ends lost 6 bases and 4 bases respectively, with 15 bases between them. Germline V gene lookup returns CDR1 KGHDR and CDR2 SFDVKD. The CDR3 runs 14 residues. The CDR3 region is CATSPGPMLYEQYF. CDR3 in DNA: TGTGCCACCAGTCCGGGACCGATGCTTTACGAGCAGTACTTC.

On this clone itself: This may arise from a read error, as a much more abundant clone is one base away. This sample also contains other DNA sequences that code for the same CDR3. J is TRBJ1-6 and V is TRBV7-8; 7 bases are shared with TRBD1. The J segment lost 0 bases and the V segment lost 0 bases, leaving 5 bases of the junction unmatched. There are 18 residues in the CDR3. The germline gives CDR1 SGHVS, CDR2 FQNEAQ. The CDR3 loop is CASSLARQGSSYNSPLHF. The CDR3 DNA reads as TGTGCCAGCAGCTTAGCGAGACAGGGAAGCTCCTATAATTCACCCCTCCACTTT.

This clone showed up many times. This sequence joins TRBV5-6 and TRBJ2-7; TRBD1 or TRBD2 may be the D gene (6 bases each). Deletions cut 4 bases from V and 6 bases from J, with 20 bases between. This CDR3 has 15 amino acids. CDR1 and CDR2 from the germline V gene are SGHDT and YYEEEE. CDR3: CASSPLGGHSPEQYF. The CDR3 DNA is TGTGCCAGCAGCCCCCTGGGGGGCCATTCTCCCGAGCAGTACTTC.

This clone was seen repeatedly, ten times or more. The chain employs TRBV20-1 and TRBJ2-1, with 8 bases that match TRBD1. J gave up 8 bases and V 5 bases, and 5 bases lay outside the gene matches. The length of the CDR3 is 12 residues. Germline CDR1 DFQATT, CDR2 SNEGSKA (reference sequence). The CDR3 here is CSAQDREDEQFF. Here the CDR3 DNA reads TGCAGTGCTCAGGACAGGGAAGATGAGCAGTTCTTC.

A few counts support this clone. This could be a read error, since a much larger clone is one nucleotide away. The gene calls are TRBV28 and TRBJ2-5; D possibly matches TRBD1 or TRBD2 (6 bases each). The J call may be mistaken, given a closer DNA end match to TRBJ2-1. Germline V gene data show CDR1 as MDHEN and CDR2 as SYDVKM. The CDR3 length is 15 residues. This chain's CDR3 is CASSTRGGSLDEQFF. The CDR3 region has the DNA TGTGCCAGCAGTACCCGAGGGGGGTCCCTTGATGAGCAGTTCTTC.

The table lists this clone with many counts. This chain connects TRBV28 to TRBJ2-6; TRBD2 is a possible D gene (6 bases). The CDR3 spans 16 residues. Germline V gene sequence: CDR1 MDHEN, CDR2 SYDVKM. Trimming pared 5 bases from V and 4 bases from J, leaving 15 bases between. The CDR3 bases are TGTGCCAGCAGTCCGCTGGGGGGAGCCGGGGCCAACGTCCTGACTTTC. It specifies CASSPLGGAGANVLTF.